A single sample is the source of the 9 T cell receptor beta chains below, sequenced in a study of preoperative IRX-2 immunotherapy in early breast cancer. Indicated treatment: preoperative locoregional IRX-2 cytokine immunotherapy. TCRdb keeps only in-frame clones here, not all; method: immunoSEQ multiplex PCR. In the table there are roughly 30,000 clones, 82% of which are singletons. Sampling took place from a patient treated with IRX-2 immunotherapy. These receptors came from a human donor with breast cancer.

The V gene is TRBV29-1, the J gene TRBJ2-7; TRBD1 matches at 9 bases. The CDR3 contains 13 residues. Germline loops: CDR1 SQVTM, CDR2 ANQGSEA. V was pared by 5 bases and J by 6 bases, with 8 bases of the junction left unmatched. This CDR3 is CSVTTGGGGEQYF. In DNA form, the CDR3 reads TGCAGCGTTACGACAGGGGGTGGTGGCGAGCAGTACTTC.

The DNA of the CDR3 is TGTGCCAGCAGCCTAAGGACAGCTGGAAACACCATATATTTT. Encoded protein: CASSLRTAGNTIYF. V and J are TRBV7-1 and TRBJ1-3, with a possible D match to TRBD1 (6 bases). TRBV7-1 is an open reading frame whose function is uncertain. V shed 5 bases and J shed 2 bases, with 10 bases lying between them. The CDR3 extends over 14 amino acids.

The chain uses TRBV11-3 and TRBJ2-2, with D perhaps TRBD1 (7 bases). Per the germline V gene, CDR1 is SGHNT and CDR2 is YENEEA. Trimming pared 3 bases from V and 6 bases from J, leaving 17 bases between. The CDR3 sequence is 16 residues long. The CDR3 nucleotides read TGTGCCAGCAGCTTTACCCCAGGGGGAGGCCCCGGGGAGCTGTTTTTT. Its translation: CASSFTPGGGPGELFF.

The V gene is TRBV11-3, the J gene TRBJ1-4, with TRBD1 matching 8 bases. Germline values: CDR1 SGHNT, CDR2 YENEEA. CDR3 length: 15 amino acids. Trimming removed 5 bases from V and 7 bases from J; junction bases left unmatched: 9. The chain's CDR3 is CASSLRTGNSEKLFF. CDR3 nucleotide sequence: TGTGCCAGCAGCCTAAGGACAGGGAATAGTGAAAAACTGTTTTTT.

The chain has TRBV19 and TRBJ1-5, with 8 positions matching TRBD1. Looked up from germline, CDR1 is LNHDA and CDR2 is SQIVND (reference sequence). CDR3 length: 16 residues. After removal of 5 bases from V and 5 bases from J, the junction contained 11 bases not matched to a gene. CDR3 DNA: TGTGCCAGTAGTGGGGGGAACAGGGGGTATTATCAGCCCCAGCATTTT. Amino acid sequence: CASSGGNRGYYQPQHF.

V is TRBV28 and J is TRBJ2-5, with 8 positions matching TRBD2. The CDR3 is 20 residues long. Trimming took 1 base from V and 2 from J; bases not matched to a gene: 18. From germline, CDR1 is MDHEN and CDR2 SYDVKM. The CDR3 region is CASSLLRGGGLTSNQETQYF. CDR3 in DNA: TGTGCCAGCAGTTTATTACGCGGCGGGGGGCTGACTAGCAATCAAGAGACCCAGTACTTC.

The chain has TRBV7-6 and TRBJ2-2; D might be TRBD2 (7 bases). The CDR3 has 15 residues. The V end lost 3 bases, the J end lost 4 bases, and 12 bases lay between the germline ends. Per the germline V gene, CDR1 is SGHVS and CDR2 is FNYEAQ. The CDR3 here is CASSLGGGSTGELFF. Here the CDR3 DNA reads TGTGCCAGCAGCTTGGGAGGGGGTAGCACCGGGGAGCTGTTTTTT.

The chain links TRBV19 to TRBJ2-4; weak D call: TRBD1 (5 bases). The V end lost 4 bases, the J end lost 0 bases, and 10 bases lay between the germline ends. Germline V gene sequence: CDR1 LNHDA, CDR2 SQIVND (reference sequence). The CDR3 totals 15 residues. The CDR3 spells CASSTGMLAKNIQYF. The CDR3, as DNA: TGTGCCAGTAGTACAGGGATGTTAGCCAAAAACATTCAGTACTTC. The complete variable domain, with remaining parts taken from reference TRBV19 and TRBJ2-4, reads DGGITQSPKYLFRKEGQNVTLSCEQNLNHDAMYWYRQDPGQGLRLIYYSQIVNDFQKGDIAEGYSVSREKKESFPLTVTSAQKNPTAFYLCASSTGMLAKNIQYFGAGTRLSVL.

As to this clone: An end of the junction does not agree with germline; a read error may underlie this. The chain joins TRBV6-8 to TRBJ1-2, with D perhaps matching TRBD1 (6 bases). Germline V gene data show CDR1 as MNHGY and CDR2 as SAAAGT. CDR3 length: 14 amino acids. The CDR3 reads CAISVTGGVNGYTF. In DNA, the CDR3 is TGTGCCATCAGTGTAACGGGGGGCGTCAATGGCTACACCTTC.